These T cell receptor beta chains were read from a single sample in a study of identical twins. TCRdb redid the calling of the 5' RACE reads with MiXCR, one entry per CDR3 protein. Of about 330,000 distinct CDR3 sequences listed, roughly an eighth are singletons. These records were also assigned to another study, of yellow fever vaccine responses in identical twins.

The sample taken for sequencing was CD8+ T cells sorted from blood. These receptors originate from a woman aged 18 to 35 in good health. Both conserved end residues are part of each CDR3. The D gene is left open where the match is weak. Only some rows state a clone size, as once, few, many or a class for expanded clones.

V	D	J	length	size	DNA	CDR3
TRBV28	.	TRBJ2-1	15	.	TGTGCCAGCAGTTTGGGTTCATCAGTATACAATGAGCAGTTCTTC	CASSLGSSVYNEQFF
TRBV5-1	.	TRBJ1-1	15	.	TGCGCCAGCAGCTTGTGGGGCCAGATTAAGGGAGAAGCTTTCTTT	CASSLWGQIKGEAFF
TRBV5-4	TRBD1	TRBJ2-1	14	few	TGTGCCAGCAGCTTGGCACAGGGGCCCAATGAGCAGTTCTTC	CASSLAQGPNEQFF
TRBV7-9	TRBD2	TRBJ2-3	15	many	TGTGCCAGCCAAGGGGAGGGTAGCGTCACAGATACGCAGTATTTT	CASQGEGSVTDTQYF
TRBV13	.	TRBJ2-5	14	few	TGTGCCAGCAGCTTAAAGGGGGGCCAAGAGACCCAGTACTTC	CASSLKGGQETQYF
TRBV6-5	TRBD1	TRBJ2-7	15	many	TGTGCCAGCAGTTACTCGTTACAGGGGGGCTACGAGCAGTACTTC	CASSYSLQGGYEQYF
TRBV25-1	.	TRBJ2-7	11	many	TGTGCCAGCAGTGGGGCGGGCGAGCAGTACTTC	CASSGAGEQYF
TRBV15	TRBD2	TRBJ2-2	15	many	TGTGCCACCAGCGGAATAGCGGGGAGCACCGGGGAGCTGTTTTTT	CATSGIAGSTGELFF
TRBV25-1	.	TRBJ1-6	12	few	TGTGCCAGCAGAAGACAGAATTCACCCCTCCACTTT	CASRRQNSPLHF
TRBV24-1	TRBD1	TRBJ2-4	16	.	TGTGCCACCAGTGATTTCCATCCTTACAGGGGAAACATTCAGTACTTC	CATSDFHPYRGNIQYF
TRBV12-3/TRBV12-4	.	TRBJ1-4	14	few	TGTGCCAGCAGTTTCGGGGGGACTTATGAAAAACTGTTTTTT	CASSFGGTYEKLFF
TRBV4-1	.	TRBJ1-1	15	few	TGCGCCAGCAGCCAAGAGGAACTTTTAAACACTGAAGCTTTCTTT	CASSQEELLNTEAFF
TRBV7-9	.	TRBJ2-1	17	.	TGTGCCAGCAGCTTAGGCCCACTCAAACCCCCCTACAATGAGCAGTTCTTC	CASSLGPLKPPYNEQFF
TRBV27	.	TRBJ1-1	10	few	TGTGCCAGCATCAAGGCTGAAGCTTTCTTT	CASIKAEAFF
TRBV28	TRBD2	TRBJ2-1	15	.	TGTGCCAGCAGCACGGGACTATGGAAGCTTAATGAGCAGTTCTTC	CASSTGLWKLNEQFF
TRBV5-1	TRBD1	TRBJ2-7	15	many	TGCGCCAGCAGCATGCCCCAGACAGGGGGCTACGAGCAGTACTTC	CASSMPQTGGYEQYF